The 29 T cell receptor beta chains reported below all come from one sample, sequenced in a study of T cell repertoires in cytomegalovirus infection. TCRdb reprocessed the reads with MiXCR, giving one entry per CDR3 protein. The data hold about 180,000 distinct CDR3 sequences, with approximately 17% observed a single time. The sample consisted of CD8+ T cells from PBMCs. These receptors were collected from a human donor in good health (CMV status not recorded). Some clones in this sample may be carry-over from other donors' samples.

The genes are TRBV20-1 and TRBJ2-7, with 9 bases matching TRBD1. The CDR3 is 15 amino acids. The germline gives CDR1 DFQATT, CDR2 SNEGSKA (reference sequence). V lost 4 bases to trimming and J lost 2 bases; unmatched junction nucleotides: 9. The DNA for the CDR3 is TGCAGTGCTATGAGTCGGGACAGGGAGACCTACGAGCAGTACTTC. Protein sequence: CSAMSRDRETYEQYF.

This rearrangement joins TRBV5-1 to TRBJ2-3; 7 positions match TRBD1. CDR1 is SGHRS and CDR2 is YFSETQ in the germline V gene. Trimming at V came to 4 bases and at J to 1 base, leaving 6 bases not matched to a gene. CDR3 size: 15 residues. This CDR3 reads CASSPRDRRTDTQYF. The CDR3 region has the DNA TGCGCCAGCAGCCCTCGGGACAGACGCACAGATACGCAGTATTTT.

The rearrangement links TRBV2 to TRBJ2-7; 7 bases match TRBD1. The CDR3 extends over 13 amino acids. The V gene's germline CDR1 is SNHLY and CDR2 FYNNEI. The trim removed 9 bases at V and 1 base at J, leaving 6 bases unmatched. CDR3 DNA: TGTGCCAGTACGGACAGGAATTCCTACGAGCAGTACTTC. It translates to CASTDRNSYEQYF.

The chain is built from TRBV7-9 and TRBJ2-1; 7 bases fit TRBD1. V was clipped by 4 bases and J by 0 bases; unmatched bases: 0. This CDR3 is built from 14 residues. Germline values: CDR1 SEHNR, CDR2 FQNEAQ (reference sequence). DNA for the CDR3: TGTGCCAGCAGCTGGACAGGCTCCTACAATGAGCAGTTCTTC. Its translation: CASSWTGSYNEQFF. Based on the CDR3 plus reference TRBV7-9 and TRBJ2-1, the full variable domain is DTGVSQNPRHKITKRGQNVTFRCDPISEHNRLYWYRQTLGQGPEFLTYFQNEAQLEKSRLLSDRFSAERPKGSFSTLEIQRTEQGDSAMYLCASSWTGSYNEQFFGPGTRLTVL.

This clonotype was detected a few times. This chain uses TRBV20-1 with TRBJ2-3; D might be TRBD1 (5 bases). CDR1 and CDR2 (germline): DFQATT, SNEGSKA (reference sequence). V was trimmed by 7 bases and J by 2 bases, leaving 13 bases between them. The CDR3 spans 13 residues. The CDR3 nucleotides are TGCAGTGTGTCAGGGCCAAACACAGATACGCAGTATTTT. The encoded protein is CSVSGPNTDTQYF.

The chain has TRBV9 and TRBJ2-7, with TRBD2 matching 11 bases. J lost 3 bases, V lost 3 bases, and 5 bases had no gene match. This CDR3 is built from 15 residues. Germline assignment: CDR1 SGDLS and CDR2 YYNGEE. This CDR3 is CASSAGTSGNYEQYF. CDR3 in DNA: TGTGCCAGCAGCGCAGGGACTAGCGGTAACTACGAGCAGTACTTC.

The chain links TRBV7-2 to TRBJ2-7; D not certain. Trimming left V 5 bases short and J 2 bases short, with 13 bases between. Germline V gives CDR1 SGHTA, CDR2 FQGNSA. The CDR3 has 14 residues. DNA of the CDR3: TGTGCCAGCAGCCCACCCCTCGGCACCTACGAGCAGTACTTC. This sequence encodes CASSPPLGTYEQYF. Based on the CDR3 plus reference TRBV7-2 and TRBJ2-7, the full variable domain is GAGVSQSPSNKVTEKGKDVELRCDPISGHTALYWYRQSLGQGLEFLIYFQGNSAPDKSGLPSDRFSAERTGGSVSTLTIQRTQQEDSAVYLCASSPPLGTYEQYFGPGTRLTVT.

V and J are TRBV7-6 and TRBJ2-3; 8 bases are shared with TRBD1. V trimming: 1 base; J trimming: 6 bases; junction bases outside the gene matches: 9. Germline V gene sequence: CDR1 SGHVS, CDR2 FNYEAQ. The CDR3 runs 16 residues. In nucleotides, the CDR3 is TGTGCCAGCAGCTTAGAGATAACAGGGGGATCGGATACGCAGTATTTT. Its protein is CASSLEITGGSDTQYF. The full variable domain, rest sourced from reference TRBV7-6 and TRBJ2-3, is GAGVSQSPRYKVTKRGQDVALRCDPISGHVSLYWYRQALGQGPEFLTYFNYEAQQDKSGLPNDRFSAERPEGSISTLTIQRTEQRDSAMYRCASSLEITGGSDTQYFGPGTRLTVL.

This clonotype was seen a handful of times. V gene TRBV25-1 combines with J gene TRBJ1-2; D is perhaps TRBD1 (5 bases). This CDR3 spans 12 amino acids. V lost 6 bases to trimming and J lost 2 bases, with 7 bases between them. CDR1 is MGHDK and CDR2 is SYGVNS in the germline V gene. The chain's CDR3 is CASSRQNYGYTF. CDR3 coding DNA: TGTGCCAGCAGCCGACAGAACTATGGCTACACCTTC.

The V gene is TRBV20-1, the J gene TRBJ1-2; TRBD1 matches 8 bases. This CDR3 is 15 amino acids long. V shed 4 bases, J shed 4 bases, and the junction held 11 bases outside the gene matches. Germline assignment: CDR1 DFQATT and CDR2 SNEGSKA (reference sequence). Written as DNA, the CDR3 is TGCAGTGCTAAGGGCACCGCGGGACAGGCCTATGGCTACACCTTC. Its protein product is CSAKGTAGQAYGYTF.

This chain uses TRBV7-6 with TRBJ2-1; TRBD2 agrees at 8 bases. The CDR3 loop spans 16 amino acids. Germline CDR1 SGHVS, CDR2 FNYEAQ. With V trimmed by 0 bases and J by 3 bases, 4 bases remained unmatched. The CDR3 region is CASSLASGGGYNEQFF. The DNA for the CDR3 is TGTGCCAGCAGCTTAGCGTCCGGGGGGGGCTACAATGAGCAGTTCTTC.

CDR3 sequence: CASRLATLYNEQFF. The CDR3 DNA is TGTGCCAGCAGATTAGCTACTCTCTACAATGAGCAGTTCTTC. The rearrangement uses TRBV28 and TRBJ2-1; D is undetermined. The CDR3 has 14 residues. Trimming shortened V by 6 bases and J by 3 bases, and 12 bases separated the two germline ends. Germline V gives CDR1 MDHEN, CDR2 SYDVKM.

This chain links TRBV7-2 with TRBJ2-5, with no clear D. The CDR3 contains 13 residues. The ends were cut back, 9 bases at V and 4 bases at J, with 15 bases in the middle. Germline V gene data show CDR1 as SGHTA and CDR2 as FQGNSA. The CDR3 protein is CASLLVGIETQYF. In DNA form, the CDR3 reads TGTGCCAGTTTGTTAGTTGGTATAGAGACCCAGTACTTC.

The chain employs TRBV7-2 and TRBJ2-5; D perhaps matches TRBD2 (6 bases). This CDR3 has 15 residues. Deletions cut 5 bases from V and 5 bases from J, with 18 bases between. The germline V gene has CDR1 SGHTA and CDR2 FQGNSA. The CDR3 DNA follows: TGTGCCAGCAGCCCCACCGGGACCGCGGGGGAGACCCAGTACTTC. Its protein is CASSPTGTAGETQYF. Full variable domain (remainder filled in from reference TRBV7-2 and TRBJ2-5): GAGVSQSPSNKVTEKGKDVELRCDPISGHTALYWYRQSLGQGLEFLIYFQGNSAPDKSGLPSDRFSAERTGGSVSTLTIQRTQQEDSAVYLCASSPTGTAGETQYFGPGTRLLVL.

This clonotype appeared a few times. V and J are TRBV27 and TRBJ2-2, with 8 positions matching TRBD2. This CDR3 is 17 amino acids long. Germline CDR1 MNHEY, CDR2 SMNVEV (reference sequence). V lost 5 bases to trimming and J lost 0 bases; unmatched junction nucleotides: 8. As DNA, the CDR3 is TGTGCCAGCAGTCTGGCCGTAGCGGGGACGAACACCGGGGAGCTGTTTTTT. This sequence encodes CASSLAVAGTNTGELFF.

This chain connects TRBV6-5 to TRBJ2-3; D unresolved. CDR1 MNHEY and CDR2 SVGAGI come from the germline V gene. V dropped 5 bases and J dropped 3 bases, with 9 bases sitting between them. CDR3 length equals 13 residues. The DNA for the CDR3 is TGTGCCAGCAGTGGGCCGGTGACAGATACGCAGTATTTT. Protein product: CASSGPVTDTQYF.

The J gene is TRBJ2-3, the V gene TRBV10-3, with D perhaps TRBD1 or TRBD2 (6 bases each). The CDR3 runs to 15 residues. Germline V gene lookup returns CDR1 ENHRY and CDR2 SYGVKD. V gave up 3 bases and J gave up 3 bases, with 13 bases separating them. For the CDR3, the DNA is TGTGCCATCAGTGAAGGGCAGGGGAGGACAGATACGCAGTATTTT. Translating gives CAISEGQGRTDTQYF.

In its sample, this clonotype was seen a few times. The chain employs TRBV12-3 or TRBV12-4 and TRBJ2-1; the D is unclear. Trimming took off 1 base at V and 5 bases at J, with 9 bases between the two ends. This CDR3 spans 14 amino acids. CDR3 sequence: CASSLGGNHNEQFF. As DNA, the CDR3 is TGTGCCAGCAGTTTAGGGGGTAATCACAATGAGCAGTTCTTC.

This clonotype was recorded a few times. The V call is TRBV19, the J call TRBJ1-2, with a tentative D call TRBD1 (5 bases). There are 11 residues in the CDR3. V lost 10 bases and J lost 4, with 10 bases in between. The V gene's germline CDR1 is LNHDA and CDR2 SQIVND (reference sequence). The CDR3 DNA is TGTGCCATCGGACACCTCTATGGCTACACCTTC. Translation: CAIGHLYGYTF.

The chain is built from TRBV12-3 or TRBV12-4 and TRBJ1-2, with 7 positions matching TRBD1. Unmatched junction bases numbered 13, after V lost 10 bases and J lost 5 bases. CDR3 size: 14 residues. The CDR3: CATTTQGGRYGYTF. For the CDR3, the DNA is TGTGCCACCACCACTCAGGGGGGAAGATATGGCTACACCTTC.

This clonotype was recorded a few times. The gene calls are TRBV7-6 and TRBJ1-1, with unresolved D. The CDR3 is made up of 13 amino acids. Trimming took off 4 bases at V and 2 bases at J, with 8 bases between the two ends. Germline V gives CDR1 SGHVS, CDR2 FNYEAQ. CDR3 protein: CASSWQLNTEAFF. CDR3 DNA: TGTGCCAGCAGCTGGCAGTTAAACACTGAAGCTTTCTTT.

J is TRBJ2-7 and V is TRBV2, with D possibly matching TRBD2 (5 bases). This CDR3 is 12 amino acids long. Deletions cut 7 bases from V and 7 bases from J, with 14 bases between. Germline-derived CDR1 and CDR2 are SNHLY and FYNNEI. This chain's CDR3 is CASKTGKREQYF. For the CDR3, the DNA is TGTGCCAGCAAGACGGGAAAGAGGGAGCAGTACTTC.

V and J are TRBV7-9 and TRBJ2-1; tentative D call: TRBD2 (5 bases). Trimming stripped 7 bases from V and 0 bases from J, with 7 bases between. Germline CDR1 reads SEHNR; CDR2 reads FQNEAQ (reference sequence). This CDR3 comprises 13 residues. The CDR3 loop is CASTAGSYNEQFF. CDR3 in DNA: TGTGCCAGCACGGCGGGCTCCTACAATGAGCAGTTCTTC.

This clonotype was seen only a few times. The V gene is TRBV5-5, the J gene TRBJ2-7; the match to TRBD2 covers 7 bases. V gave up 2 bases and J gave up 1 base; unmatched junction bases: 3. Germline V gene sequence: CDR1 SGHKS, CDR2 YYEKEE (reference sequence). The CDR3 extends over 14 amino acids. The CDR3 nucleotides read TGTGCCAGCAGCTTTTGGGGGGGATCCTACGAGCAGTACTTC. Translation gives CASSFWGGSYEQYF. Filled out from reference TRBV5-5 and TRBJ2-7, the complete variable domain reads DAGVTQSPTHLIKTRGQQVTLRCSPISGHKSVSWYQQVLGQGPQFIFQYYEKEERGRGNFPDRFSARQFPNYSSELNVNALLLGDSALYLCASSFWGGSYEQYFGPGTRLTVT.

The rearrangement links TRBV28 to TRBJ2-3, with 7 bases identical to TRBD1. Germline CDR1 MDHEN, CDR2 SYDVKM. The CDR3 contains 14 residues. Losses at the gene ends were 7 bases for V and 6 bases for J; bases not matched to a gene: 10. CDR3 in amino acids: CASTPGQPYDTQYF. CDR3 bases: TGTGCCAGCACCCCGGGACAGCCTTATGATACGCAGTATTTT.

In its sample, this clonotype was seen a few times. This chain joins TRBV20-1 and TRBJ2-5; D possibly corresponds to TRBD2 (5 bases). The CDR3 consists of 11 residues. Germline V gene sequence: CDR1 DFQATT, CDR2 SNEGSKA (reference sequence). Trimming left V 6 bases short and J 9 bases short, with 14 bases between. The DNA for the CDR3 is TGCAGTGCCGAACTAGTTGGAGCCCAGTACTTC. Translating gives CSAELVGAQYF.

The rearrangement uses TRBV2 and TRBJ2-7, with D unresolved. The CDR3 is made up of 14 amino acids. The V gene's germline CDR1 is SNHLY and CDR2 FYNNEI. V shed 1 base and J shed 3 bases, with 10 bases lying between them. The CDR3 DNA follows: TGTGCCAGCAGTGAAGACAGAGGCTACTACGAGCAGTACTTC. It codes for CASSEDRGYYEQYF.

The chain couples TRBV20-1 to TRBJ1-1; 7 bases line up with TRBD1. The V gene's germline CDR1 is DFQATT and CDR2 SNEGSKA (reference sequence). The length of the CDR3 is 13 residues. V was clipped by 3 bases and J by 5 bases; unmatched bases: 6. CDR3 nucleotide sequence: TGCAGTGCTAGTTTCACAGGGGATACTGAAGCTTTCTTT. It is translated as CSASFTGDTEAFF.

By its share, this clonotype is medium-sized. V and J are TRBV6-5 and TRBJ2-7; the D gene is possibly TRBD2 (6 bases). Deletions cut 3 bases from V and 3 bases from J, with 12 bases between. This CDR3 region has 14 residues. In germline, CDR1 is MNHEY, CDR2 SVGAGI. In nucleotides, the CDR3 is TGTGCCAGCAGTTATGGCCAGGGAGGCTACGAGCAGTACTTC. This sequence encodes CASSYGQGGYEQYF.